The 10 T cell receptor beta chains below come from one sample, sequenced in a study of cytomegalovirus exposure and HLA in healthy donors. Assay: immunoSEQ multiplex PCR; the TCRdb copy retains only in-frame clones and omits some. Found here are about 73,000 clones, around 90% of them singletons; the top ten hold 3.8%. Material: PBMCs. The receptors derive from a young woman in good health and CMV-seropositive.

The genes are TRBV10-3 and TRBJ1-4; possibly TRBD1 for D (6 bases). The CDR3 is made up of 13 amino acids. Trimming shortened V by 6 bases and J by 8 bases, and 13 bases separated the two germline ends. The germline V gene has CDR1 ENHRY and CDR2 SYGVKD. CDR3 DNA: TGTGCCATCAGCCAGGGGAGCGGAGAAAAACTGTTTTTT. Translated: CAISQGSGEKLFF.

This clone has just one count. The rearrangement links TRBV4-1 to TRBJ2-5, with D hard to call. Deletions cut 1 base from V and 6 bases from J, with 18 bases between. The CDR3 spans 16 residues. Germline CDR1 MGHRA, CDR2 YSYEKL. The CDR3 loop reads CASSQVAGAARKTQYF. Here the CDR3 DNA reads TGCGCCAGCAGCCAAGTGGCCGGAGCCGCTAGGAAGACCCAGTACTTC.

This rearrangement joins TRBV20-1 to TRBJ2-7, with a tentative D call TRBD1 (6 bases). CDR1 DFQATT and CDR2 SNEGSKA come from the germline V gene (reference sequence). The CDR3 runs to 11 residues. Trimming took 7 bases from V and 2 from J, leaving 9 bases between them. CDR3 sequence (DNA): TGCAGTGTTCGGACAGCCTACGAGCAGTACTTC. It yields the protein CSVRTAYEQYF.

The chain links TRBV5-6 to TRBJ2-7, with 7 bases that match TRBD1. The germline V gene encodes CDR1 SGHDT and CDR2 YYEEEE. With V trimmed by 0 bases and J by 3 bases, 6 bases remained unmatched. This CDR3 contains 15 residues. The CDR3 sequence is CASSLARDRSYEQYF. The CDR3 region has the DNA TGTGCCAGCAGCTTGGCGAGGGACAGAAGCTACGAGCAGTACTTC. The full variable domain, rest sourced from reference TRBV5-6 and TRBJ2-7, is DAGVTQSPTHLIKTRGQQVTLRCSPKSGHDTVSWYQQALGQGPQFIFQYYEEEERQRGNFPDRFSGHQFPNYSSELNVNALLLGDSALYLCASSLARDRSYEQYFGPGTRLTVT.

CDR3 sequence: CAVTNRDRGRIGYEQYF. The CDR3 region has the DNA TGTGCCGTCACAAACCGGGACAGGGGGCGTATCGGCTACGAGCAGTACTTC. The V gene is TRBV30, the J gene TRBJ2-7; TRBD1 matches 12 bases. The CDR3 contains 17 residues. The V gene's germline CDR1 is GTSNPN and CDR2 SVGIG (reference sequence). V lost 8 bases, J lost 3 bases, and 17 bases stayed unmatched.

This chain joins TRBV10-3 and TRBJ2-2, with 9 nucleotides matching TRBD2. Looked up from germline, CDR1 is ENHRY and CDR2 is SYGVKD. This CDR3 region has 18 residues. J was trimmed by 3 bases and V by 0 bases; bases with no gene match: 8. In nucleotides, the CDR3 is TGTGCCATCAGTGAGTCTAGCGGGAGTGGATGGGACACCGGGGAGCTGTTTTTT. This encodes CAISESSGSGWDTGELFF.

This chain uses TRBV28 with TRBJ1-2; TRBD1 aligns across 8 bases. V lost 7 bases and J lost 5; bases outside the gene matches: 3. CDR3 size: 12 residues. The germline V gene encodes CDR1 MDHEN and CDR2 SYDVKM. The CDR3 loop reads CASNDRGYGYTF. In DNA, the CDR3 is TGTGCCAGCAATGACAGGGGTTATGGCTACACCTTC.

The rearrangement uses TRBV7-2 and TRBJ2-7, with D tentatively TRBD1 (6 bases). V lost 4 bases and J lost 7, with 23 bases in between. There are 16 residues in the CDR3. From germline, CDR1 is SGHTA and CDR2 FQGNSA. CDR3 nucleotide sequence: TGTGCCAGCAGCTCCCGCGACGGGACACCTCTGGGGGAGCAGTACTTC. This gives the protein CASSSRDGTPLGEQYF.

This chain joins TRBV7-2 and TRBJ2-5; 9 nucleotides line up with TRBD1. This CDR3 comprises 14 residues. The germline V gene encodes CDR1 SGHTA and CDR2 FQGNSA. The V gene end was trimmed by 4 bases and the J gene end by 7 bases; junction bases not matched to a gene: 7. The CDR3 bases are TGTGCCAGCAGCTCGAGACAGGGGGGAACGACCCAGTACTTC. It encodes CASSSRQGGTTQYF.

J is TRBJ1-4 and V is TRBV9; D possibly corresponds to TRBD1 (5 bases). V lost 3 bases and J 0 bases, leaving 15 bases between the germline ends. Per the germline V gene, CDR1 is SGDLS and CDR2 is YYNGEE. The CDR3 is 17 amino acids. The CDR3 DNA is TGTGCCAGCAGCGGGAGACAGCGAACGCCAACTAATGAAAAACTGTTTTTT. Translated: CASSGRQRTPTNEKLFF.